This record concerns one T cell receptor beta chain sequence. Its specificity is not known. This sample also contains other DNA sequences that code for the same CDR3. This sample is part of a study of shared clonotypes between healthy human individuals. Study observations and caveats: Exclusively blood specimens were collected; tissue repertoires likely differ.

Germline V CDR1 and CDR2: MNHEY, SMNVEV (reference sequence). CDR3 length: 13 amino acids. V was cut by 0 bases and J by 2 bases, with 5 bases left in between. The assay used deep level. Original processing methods: As immunoSEQ supplied junction-only sequences (without quality scores), filtering differed. Clones were sequenced by immunoSEQ multiplex PCR, and TCRdb holds only the in-frame ones, with some missing. The D gene and trimming were derived from the DNA, and the V and J assignments and clone size from that table. The sample carries millions of clones, around 90% recorded once. The V gene is TRBV27, the J gene TRBJ2-7; D call uncertain. Sequencing was carried out using naive CD4+ T cells sorted from blood. As to subset: CD45RA+ positively selected. The receptor comes from a man aged 18 to 30 in good health. CDR3 sequence reads: CASSLSRAYEQYF. The CDR3 coding sequence is TGTGCCAGCAGTTTATCAAGGGCCTACGAGCAGTACTTC.